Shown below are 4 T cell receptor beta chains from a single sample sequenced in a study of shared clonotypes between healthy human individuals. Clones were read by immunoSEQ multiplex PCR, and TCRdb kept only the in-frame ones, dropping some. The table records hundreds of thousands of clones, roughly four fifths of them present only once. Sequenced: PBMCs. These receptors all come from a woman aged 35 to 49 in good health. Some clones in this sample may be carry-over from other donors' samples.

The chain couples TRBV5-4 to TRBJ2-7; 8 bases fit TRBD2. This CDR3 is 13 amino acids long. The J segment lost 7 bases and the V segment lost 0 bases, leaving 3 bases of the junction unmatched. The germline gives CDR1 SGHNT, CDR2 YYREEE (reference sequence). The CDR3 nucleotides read TGTGCCAGCAGCTTGGAGTTAGCGGGAGAGCAGTACTTC. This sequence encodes CASSLELAGEQYF.

The CDR3 loop reads CASTRGNTEAFF. DNA of the CDR3: TGTGCCAGCACAAGGGGGAACACTGAAGCTTTCTTT. J is TRBJ1-1 and V is TRBV6-6; a possible D gene is TRBD1 (5 bases). Trimming removed 7 bases from V and 1 base from J, with 7 bases in between. Germline V CDR1 and CDR2: MNHNY, SVGAGI (reference sequence). This CDR3 contains 12 residues.

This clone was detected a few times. CDR3 DNA: TGTGCCAGCAATAGTGACTATGGCTACACCTTC. It encodes CASNSDYGYTF. V usage is TRBV28 and J usage is TRBJ1-2; D unclear. This CDR3 comprises 11 residues. V was pared by 7 bases and J by 3 bases, with 6 bases between. Germline assignment: CDR1 MDHEN and CDR2 SYDVKM.

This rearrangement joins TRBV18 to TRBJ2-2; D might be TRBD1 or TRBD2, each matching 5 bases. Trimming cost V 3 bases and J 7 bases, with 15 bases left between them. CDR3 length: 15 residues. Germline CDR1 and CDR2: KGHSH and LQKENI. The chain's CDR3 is CASSPQGPPSGELFF. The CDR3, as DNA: TGTGCCAGCTCACCCCAGGGACCACCAAGCGGGGAGCTGTTTTTT.